This TCR beta chain emerged from a study of blood T cell repertoires in COVID-19. At the level of the study: The United States, Italy and Spain were the sources of the acute and convalescent COVID-19 samples. Sources were T cells, B-cell-depleted T cells, or PBMCs; the material itself was cDNA or gDNA.

The germline V gene encodes CDR1 SQVTM and CDR2 ANQGSEA. Trimming took 6 bases from V and 1 from J, leaving 13 bases between them. This CDR3 has 14 residues. Original handling: Reference gene primer amplification gave nucleated cell count estimates. Profiled with immunoSEQ multiplex PCR; TCRdb holds only in-frame clones, not every one. V and J calls plus clone size are reproduced from that table; the DNA served to infer D and trimming. This sample has approximately 280,000 clones, with 89% found just once. The chain combines TRBV29-1 with TRBJ1-5; possible D gene TRBD1, 5 bases. Material for sequencing was peripheral blood. The sequence was obtained from a woman aged 55 to 70 with acute or convalescent COVID-19. CDR3 nucleotide sequence: TGCAGCGTCCGTACAGGTCCCAGCAATCAGCCCCAGCATTTT. Its translation: CSVRTGPSNQPQHF.